This T cell receptor beta chain comes out of a study of shared clonotypes between healthy human individuals. It was CD45RO-negative cells, positively selected for CCR7, that made up naive CD8 cells, with terminally differentiated effector memory CD45RA+ cells excluded. Germline lookup yields CDR1 MGHDK and CDR2 SYGVNS. Trimming removed 6 bases from V and 8 bases from J, with 20 bases in between. This CDR3 contains 15 residues. The table came from immunoSEQ multiplex PCR; TCRdb's copy has only in-frame clones and leaves some out. This sample has 800,000 to 950,000 clones, with about 96% found just once. This clone occurred once.

The V gene is TRBV25-1, the J gene TRBJ2-1, with D perhaps given as TRBD1 or TRBD2 (5 bases each). The receptor was derived from a man aged 25-45 years in good health. Sequencing was performed on naive CD8+ T cells sorted from blood. This CDR3 is CASRGTLGKVDEQFF. The CDR3 region has the DNA TGTGCCAGCAGGGGGACCCTCGGTAAGGTAGATGAGCAGTTCTTC.